This T cell receptor beta chain was found in a study of blood T cells in healthy people across ages. This CDR3 spans 11 amino acids. The germline V gene encodes CDR1 DFQATT and CDR2 SNEGSKA (reference sequence). V was cut by 5 bases and J by 5 bases, with 9 bases left in between. Primed by a sample-barcoded 5' primer and a J-beta primer mix, a second PCR proceeded for about 6 to 12 cycles. TCRdb re-called the 5' RACE reads through MiXCR, storing one row per CDR3 protein. This sample has approximately 1,700,000 distinct CDR3 sequences, with 39% found just once. This clonotype was observed a handful of times. Extracted total RNA amounted to at least 5.5 micrograms for each sample.

Sequencing was performed on blood. This receptor was obtained from a human donor in good health. This chain links TRBV20-1 with TRBJ1-2; D uncertain. The DNA for the CDR3 is TGCAGTGCTCACCTCGGATATGGCTACACCTTC. This gives the protein CSAHLGYGYTF.